This TCR beta chain derives from a study of cytomegalovirus exposure and HLA in healthy donors. Regarding the study as a whole: Later work associated more than 15,000 TCR beta sequences with HLA alleles at 0.05 false discovery rate. Later genetic work tied a missense DCLRE1C variant to beta-chain V and J trimming. Only CMV serostatus was available as immune exposure information.

Per the germline V gene, CDR1 is SGHAT and CDR2 is FQNNGV. Between the trimmed V and J ends, which lost 5 bases and 5 bases, there was a span of 15 bases. The CDR3 spans 14 residues. There are a few counts of this clone. The antigen is unknown. The PCR contained 60 Vbeta and 13 Jbeta primers. Clones were sequenced by immunoSEQ multiplex PCR, and TCRdb holds only the in-frame ones, with some missing. The table records 180,000 or so clones, approximately 80% of them present only once. Sample: PBMCs. This receptor was identified in a boy aged 2 to 10 in good health and CMV-seronegative. The V and J genes are TRBV11-2 and TRBJ1-2; D possibly corresponds to TRBD1 (5 bases). CDR3 amino acids: CASSQDRGTYGYTF. The CDR3 bases are TGTGCCAGCAGCCAAGATCGGGGGACTTATGGCTACACCTTC.